Shown below are 2 T cell receptor beta chains from a single sample sequenced in a study of blood T cells in healthy people across ages. Together with a sample-barcoded 5' primer, a J-beta primer mix was included in a second PCR lasting 7 to 11 cycles. TCRdb re-called the 5' RACE reads with MiXCR, one entry per CDR3 protein. Here the sample spans roughly 930,000 distinct CDR3 sequences, 45% to 50% being singletons. The sequencing input was blood. Source of these receptors: a young man in good health.

The chain combines TRBV12-3 or TRBV12-4 with TRBJ2-6, with TRBD1 identical over 11 bases. The ends lost 3 bases at V and 1 base at J; junction bases unmatched: 5. The CDR3 consists of 18 residues. The CDR3 DNA is TGTGCCAGCAGTTTGATGGACAGGGGGCCGTCTGGGGCCAACGTCCTGACTTTC. Its translation: CASSLMDRGPSGANVLTF.

The sample holds a few counts of this clonotype. V and J are TRBV7-9 and TRBJ2-3, with TRBD1 matching 9 bases. Germline loops: CDR1 SEHNR, CDR2 FQNEAQ (reference sequence). The CDR3 is 16 residues long. Trimming removed 5 bases from V and 3 bases from J; junction bases left unmatched: 9. The DNA of the CDR3 is TGTGCCAGCAGCCACAGGGGGCTGGCAATAACAGATACGCAGTATTTT. This encodes CASSHRGLAITDTQYF.